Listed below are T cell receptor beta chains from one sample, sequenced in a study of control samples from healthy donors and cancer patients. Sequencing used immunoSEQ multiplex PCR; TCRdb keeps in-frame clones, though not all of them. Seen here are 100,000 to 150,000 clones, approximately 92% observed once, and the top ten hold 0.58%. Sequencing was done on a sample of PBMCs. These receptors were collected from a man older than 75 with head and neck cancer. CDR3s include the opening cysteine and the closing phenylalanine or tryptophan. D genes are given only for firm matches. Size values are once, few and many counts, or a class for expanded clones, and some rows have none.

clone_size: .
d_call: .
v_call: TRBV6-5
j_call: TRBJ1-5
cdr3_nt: TGTGCCAGCAGTCCTACCCAGGTGGGCAATCAGCCCCAGCATTTT
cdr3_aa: CASSPTQVGNQPQHF

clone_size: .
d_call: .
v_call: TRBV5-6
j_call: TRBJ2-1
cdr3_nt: TGTGCCAGCAGACAAACTAACGAGCAGTTCTTC
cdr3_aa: CASRQTNEQFF

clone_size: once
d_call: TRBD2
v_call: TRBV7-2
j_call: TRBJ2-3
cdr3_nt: TGTGCCAGCAGCGTCCTTCCGGGACTAGCGGCATATACGCAGTATTTT
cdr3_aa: CASSVLPGLAAYTQYF

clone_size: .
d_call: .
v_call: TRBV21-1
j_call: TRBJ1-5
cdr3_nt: TGTGCCAGCAGCACCCGGGGCCAGGGGCAGCCCCAGCATTTT
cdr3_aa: CASSTRGQGQPQHF

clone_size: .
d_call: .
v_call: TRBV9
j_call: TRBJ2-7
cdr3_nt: TGTGCCAGCAGCGGGTTTTTGGGGGGTGAGCAGTACTTC
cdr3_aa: CASSGFLGGEQYF

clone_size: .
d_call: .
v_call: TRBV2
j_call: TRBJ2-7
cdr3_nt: TGTGCCAGCAGGACCGGGACGGAGGCCAGCTGGTCCCCTTACGAGCAGTACTTC
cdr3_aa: CASRTGTEASWSPYEQYF

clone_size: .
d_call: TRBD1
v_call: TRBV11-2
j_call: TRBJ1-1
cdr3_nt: TGTGCCAGCAGCTTGCGGGGACAGGGCAAGCGGACTGAAGCTTTCTTT
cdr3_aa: CASSLRGQGKRTEAFF

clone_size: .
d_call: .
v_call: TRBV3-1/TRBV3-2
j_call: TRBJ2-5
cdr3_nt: TGTGCCAGCAGCCAAGATAGGGCCAGGTCGGAGACCCAGTACTTC
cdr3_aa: CASSQDRARSETQYF

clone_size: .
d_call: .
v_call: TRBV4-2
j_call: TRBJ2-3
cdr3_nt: TGTGCCAGCAGCCAATTAACTAGTGCCCCCGGGGATACGCAGTATTTT
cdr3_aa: CASSQLTSAPGDTQYF

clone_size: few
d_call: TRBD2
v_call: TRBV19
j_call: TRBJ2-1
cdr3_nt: TGTGCCACCACCACGGGAGGGCAGGGTTGGAATGAGCAGTTCTTC
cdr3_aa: CATTTGGQGWNEQFF

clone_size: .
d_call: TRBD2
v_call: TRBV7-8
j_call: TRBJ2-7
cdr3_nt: TGTGCCAGCAGCTTAACGGGGGGGCTAACCGAGCAGTACTTC
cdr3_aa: CASSLTGGLTEQYF

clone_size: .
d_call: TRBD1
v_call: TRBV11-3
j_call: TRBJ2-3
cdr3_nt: TGTGCCAGCAGCCCCAGGACAGGGGGCGCAGATACGCAGTATTTT
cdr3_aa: CASSPRTGGADTQYF

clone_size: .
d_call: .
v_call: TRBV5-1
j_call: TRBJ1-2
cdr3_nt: TGCGCCAGCAGCTTGGGCCAGGGTGGTGGCTACACCTTC
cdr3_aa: CASSLGQGGGYTF

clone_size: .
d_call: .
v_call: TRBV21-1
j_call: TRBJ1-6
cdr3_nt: TGTGCCAGCCAGGGAAGGGAAAATTCACCCCTCCACTTT
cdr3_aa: CASQGRENSPLHF

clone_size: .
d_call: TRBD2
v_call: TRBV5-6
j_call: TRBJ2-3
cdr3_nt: TGTGCCACGGGGCGGGGGGCGCCAGACACAGATACGCAGTATTTT
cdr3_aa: CATGRGAPDTDTQYF

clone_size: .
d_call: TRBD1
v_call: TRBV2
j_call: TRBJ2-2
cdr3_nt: TGTGCCAGCAGGAAGCTAGTGACAGGGTTCGGGGAGCTGTTTTTT
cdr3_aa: CASRKLVTGFGELFF

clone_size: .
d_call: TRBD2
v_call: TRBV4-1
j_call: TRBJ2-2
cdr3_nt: TGCGCCAGCAGCCAACAAAGCGGGAGGGGGACCGGGGAGCTGTTTTTT
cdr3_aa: CASSQQSGRGTGELFF

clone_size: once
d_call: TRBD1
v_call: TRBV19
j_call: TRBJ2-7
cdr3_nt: TGTGCCAGCACCCGGGACAGGGGAGCGAGAGAGCAGTACTTC
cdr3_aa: CASTRDRGAREQYF

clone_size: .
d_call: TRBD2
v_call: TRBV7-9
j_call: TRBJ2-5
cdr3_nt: TGTGCCAGCAGCTATAGCGGGATTCGCCAAGAGACCCAGTACTTC
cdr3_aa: CASSYSGIRQETQYF

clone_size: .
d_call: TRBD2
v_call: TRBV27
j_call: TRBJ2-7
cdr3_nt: TGTGCCAGCAGTTGGGCTAGCGGTACCTACGAGCAGTACTTC
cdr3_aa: CASSWASGTYEQYF

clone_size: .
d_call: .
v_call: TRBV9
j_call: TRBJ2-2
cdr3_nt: TGTGCCAGCAGCCGCCAGGTTGCTGTTAGTACCGGGGAGCTGTTTTTT
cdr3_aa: CASSRQVAVSTGELFF

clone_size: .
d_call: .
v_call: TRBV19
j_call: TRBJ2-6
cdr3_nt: TGTGCCAGTAGTCCGAGCTCTGGGGCCAACGTCCTGACTTTC
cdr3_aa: CASSPSSGANVLTF

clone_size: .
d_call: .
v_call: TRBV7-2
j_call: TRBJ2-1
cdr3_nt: TGTGCCAGCAGCCCCTTGTACAATGAGCAGTTCTTC
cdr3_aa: CASSPLYNEQFF

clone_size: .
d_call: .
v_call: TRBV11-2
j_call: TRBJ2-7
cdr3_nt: TGTGCCAGCAGCTTCACGGGGTCCTACGAGCAGTACTTC
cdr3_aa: CASSFTGSYEQYF

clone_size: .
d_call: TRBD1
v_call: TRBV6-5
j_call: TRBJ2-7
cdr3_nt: TGTGCCAGCAGACGACAGGGGTCGTCCTACGAGCAGTACTTC
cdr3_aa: CASRRQGSSYEQYF

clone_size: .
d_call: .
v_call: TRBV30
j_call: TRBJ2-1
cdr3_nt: TGTGCCTGGAGCCCCTCGGATGAGCAGTTCTTC
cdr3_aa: CAWSPSDEQFF

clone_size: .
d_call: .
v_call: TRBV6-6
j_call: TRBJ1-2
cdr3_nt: TGTGCCAGCACGAAGGACATCCTCAACTATGGCTACACCTTC
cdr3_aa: CASTKDILNYGYTF

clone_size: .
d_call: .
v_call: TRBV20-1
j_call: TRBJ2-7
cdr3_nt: TGCAGTGCTATGTCTGGTTACGAGCAGTACTTC
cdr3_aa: CSAMSGYEQYF

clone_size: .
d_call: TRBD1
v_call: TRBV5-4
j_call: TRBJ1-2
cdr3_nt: TGTGCCAGCAGCTGGGCCACAGGGGGATCCTATGGCTACACTTTC
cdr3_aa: CASSWATGGSYGYTF

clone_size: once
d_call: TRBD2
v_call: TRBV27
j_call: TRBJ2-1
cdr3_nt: TGTGCCAGCAGTTTTCAGGGCGGGAGTATAACCTACAATGAGCAGTTCTTC
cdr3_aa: CASSFQGGSITYNEQFF

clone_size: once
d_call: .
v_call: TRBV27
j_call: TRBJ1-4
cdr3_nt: TGTGCCAGCTCGGATTGGGGAGAAAAACTGTTTTTT
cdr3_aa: CASSDWGEKLFF

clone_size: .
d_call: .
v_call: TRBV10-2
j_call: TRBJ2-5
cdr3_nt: TGCGCCAGCAGTGACAGGTACCAAGAGACCCAGTACTTC
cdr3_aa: CASSDRYQETQYF

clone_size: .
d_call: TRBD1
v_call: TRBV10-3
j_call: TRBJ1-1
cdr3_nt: TGTGCCATCAGTGAGGGGGGTGGACAGGGTGGCACTGAAGCTTTCTTT
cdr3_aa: CAISEGGGQGGTEAFF

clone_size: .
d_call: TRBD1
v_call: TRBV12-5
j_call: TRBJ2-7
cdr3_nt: TGTGCTAGTGGTTTTTGGACAGGGAGAGAGCAGTACTTC
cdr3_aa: CASGFWTGREQYF

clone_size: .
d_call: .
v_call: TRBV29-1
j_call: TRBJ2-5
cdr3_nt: TGCAGCGTTGGGTTGGGGATCCAAGAGACCCAGTACTTC
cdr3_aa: CSVGLGIQETQYF

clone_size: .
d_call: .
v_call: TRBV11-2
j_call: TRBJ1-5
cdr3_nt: TGTGCCAGCAGCGAGGGGGAAAATCAGCCCCAGCATTTT
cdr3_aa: CASSEGENQPQHF

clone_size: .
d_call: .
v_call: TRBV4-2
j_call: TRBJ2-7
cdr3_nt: TGTGCCAGCAGCCAAGCGGGGGGCCTCGAGCAGTACTTC
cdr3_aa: CASSQAGGLEQYF

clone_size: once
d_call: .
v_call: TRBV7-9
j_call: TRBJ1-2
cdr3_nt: TGTGCCAGCAGCGGGCTCCAAGAAGTTAACTATGGCTACACCTTC
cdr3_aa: CASSGLQEVNYGYTF

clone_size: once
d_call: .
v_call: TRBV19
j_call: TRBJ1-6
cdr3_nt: TGTGCCAGTAGTATCCGGGGGCAGAATAATTCACCCCTCCACTTT
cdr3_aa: CASSIRGQNNSPLHF

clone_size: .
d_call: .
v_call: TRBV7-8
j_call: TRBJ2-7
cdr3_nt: TGTGCCAGCAGCCCACTCCTAGGAGAGCAGTACTTC
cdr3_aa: CASSPLLGEQYF

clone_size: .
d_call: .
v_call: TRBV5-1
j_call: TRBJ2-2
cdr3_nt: TGCGCCAGCAGCTTGGGACTATCCGACACCGGGGAGCTGTTTTTT
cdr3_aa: CASSLGLSDTGELFF

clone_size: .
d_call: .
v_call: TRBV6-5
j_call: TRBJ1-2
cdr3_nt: TGTGCCAGCAGTTACTCAATCGGGAAATATGGCTACACCTTC
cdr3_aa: CASSYSIGKYGYTF

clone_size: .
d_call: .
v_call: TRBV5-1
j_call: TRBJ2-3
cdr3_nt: TGCGCCAGCAGCTTGTGGGGGTCCCTGGGGGGCACAGATACGCAGTATTTT
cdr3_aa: CASSLWGSLGGTDTQYF

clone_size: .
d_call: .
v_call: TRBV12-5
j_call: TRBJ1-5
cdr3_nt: TGTGCTAGTGGTTTGGCAGGTTTGTGGCAGCCCCAGCATTTT
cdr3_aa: CASGLAGLWQPQHF

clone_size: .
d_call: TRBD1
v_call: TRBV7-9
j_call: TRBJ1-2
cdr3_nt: TGTGCCAGCAGCCCCTCTTACCGGACAGGGGGCCGGAGCTATGGCTACACCTTC
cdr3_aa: CASSPSYRTGGRSYGYTF

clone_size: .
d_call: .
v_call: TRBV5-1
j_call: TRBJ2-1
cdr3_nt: TGCGCCAGCAGCTTAGGCTCAGCCCACAATGAGCAGTTCTTC
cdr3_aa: CASSLGSAHNEQFF

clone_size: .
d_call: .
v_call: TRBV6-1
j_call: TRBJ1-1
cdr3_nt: TGTGCCAGCAGTGAAGAAAGATTTAGCACTGAAGCTTTCTTT
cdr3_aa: CASSEERFSTEAFF

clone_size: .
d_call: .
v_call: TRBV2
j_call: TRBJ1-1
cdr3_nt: TGTGCCAGCAGACTCCCTCCCCCTGAAGCTTTCTTT
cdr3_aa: CASRLPPPEAFF

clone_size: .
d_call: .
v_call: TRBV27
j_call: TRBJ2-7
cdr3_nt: TGTGCCAGCAGTCTACGAACCCTTGGGGAGCAGTACTTC
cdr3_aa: CASSLRTLGEQYF

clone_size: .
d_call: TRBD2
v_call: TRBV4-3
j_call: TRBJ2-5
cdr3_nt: TGCGCCAGCAGCCAGGGCCTAGGCCTAGCGGGAGAGACCCAGTACTTC
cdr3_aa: CASSQGLGLAGETQYF

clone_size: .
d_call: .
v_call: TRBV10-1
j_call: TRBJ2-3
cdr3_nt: TGCGCCAGCAGTGAGTCCTTAGATACGCAGTATTTT
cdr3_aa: CASSESLDTQYF

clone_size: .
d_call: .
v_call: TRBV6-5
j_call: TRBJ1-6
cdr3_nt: TGTGCCAGCAGTTACCTCTCCCTCAGGGGTAATTCACCCCTCCACTTT
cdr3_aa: CASSYLSLRGNSPLHF

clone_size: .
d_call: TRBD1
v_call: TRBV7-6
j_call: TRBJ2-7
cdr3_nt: TGTGCCAGCAGCTCCGACCGGGACAGACTCTACGAGCAGTACTTC
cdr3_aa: CASSSDRDRLYEQYF

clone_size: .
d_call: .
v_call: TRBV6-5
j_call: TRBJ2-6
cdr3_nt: TGTGCCAGCCGGCCGTCAGCCAACGTCCTGACTTTC
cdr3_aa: CASRPSANVLTF

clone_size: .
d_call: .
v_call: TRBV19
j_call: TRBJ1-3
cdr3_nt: TGTGCCAGTAGAGTCACAGGACCTGGAAACACCATATATTTT
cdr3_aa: CASRVTGPGNTIYF